This passage covers 27 T cell receptor beta chains from one sample sequenced in a study of response to subunit inactivated influenza vaccine. TCRdb reprocessed the RT-PCR reads via MiXCR and lists one record per CDR3 protein. The table shows approximately 530,000 distinct CDR3 sequences, with around 7.9% occurring only once. Sequenced here: PBMCs from blood, sampled around 2 years after vaccination. The receptor set was obtained from a man aged 50-75 years who received an inactivated influenza vaccine.

The rearrangement links TRBV7-9 to TRBJ2-3; D uncertain. The CDR3 extends over 16 amino acids. V lost 5 bases to trimming and J lost 4 bases, with 19 bases between them. The germline gives CDR1 SEHNR, CDR2 FQNEAQ (reference sequence). The CDR3: CASSPPGTRLSDTQYF. The CDR3 DNA is TGTGCCAGCAGCCCGCCCGGAACGCGCCTTTCAGATACGCAGTATTTT.

CDR3 bases: TGTGCCCCTGCCCGGCTAGCGAAAGAGCAGTACTTC. Translated: CAPARLAKEQYF. The chain uses TRBV6-2 or TRBV6-3 and TRBJ2-7; tentative D call: TRBD2 (6 bases). V was pared by 11 bases and J by 7 bases, with 18 bases between. There are 12 residues in the CDR3. The germline CDR1 and CDR2 sequences are MNHEY and SVGEGT.

This clonotype has just a few counts. J is TRBJ2-4 and V is TRBV7-9, with D hard to call. This CDR3 comprises 15 residues. V was clipped by 6 bases and J by 1 base, with 13 bases between them. Germline V gives CDR1 SEHNR, CDR2 FQNEAQ (reference sequence). The CDR3 DNA reads as TGTGCCAGCAGTCCGGTCCTGGGGGCCAAAAACATTCAGTACTTC. As protein: CASSPVLGAKNIQYF.

The chain recombines TRBV14 with TRBJ2-3; weak D call: TRBD2 (6 bases). In germline, CDR1 is SGHDN, CDR2 FVKESK. This CDR3 contains 15 residues. The V and J ends lost 4 bases and 3 bases respectively, with 14 bases between them. The CDR3 coding sequence is TGTGCCAGCAGCCTTCGCAGGGAGGTGACAGATACGCAGTATTTT. Translated, it gives CASSLRREVTDTQYF.

V is TRBV23-1 and J is TRBJ1-5; tentative D call: TRBD1 (6 bases). TRBV23-1 is sorted into the ORF group, with uncertain function. Trimming pared 0 bases from V and 6 bases from J, leaving 12 bases between. This CDR3 comprises 15 residues. CDR3 bases: TGCGCCAGCAGTCAATCCTCAGGGGTGACTCAGCCCCAGCATTTT. Amino acids: CASSQSSGVTQPQHF.

This clonotype was found many times. The CDR3, as DNA: TGTGCCAGCAGCTTAGGTGGGGGACTTCTCTACGAGCAGTACTTC. This codes for CASSLGGGLLYEQYF. This chain joins TRBV11-1 and TRBJ2-7; TRBD2 is a possible D gene (6 bases). V gave up 1 base and J gave up 3 bases, with 13 bases separating them. This CDR3 comprises 15 residues. Germline CDR1 and CDR2: SGHAT and FQDESV (reference sequence).

The chain carries TRBV5-6 and TRBJ2-1; TRBD2 aligns across 8 bases. Germline CDR1 is SGHDT and CDR2 is YYEEEE. This CDR3 comprises 13 residues. V was clipped by 7 bases and J by 6 bases; unmatched bases: 6. CDR3 loop: CASGLAGANEQFF. CDR3 in DNA: TGTGCCAGCGGGCTAGCGGGTGCCAATGAGCAGTTCTTC.

This clonotype was counted only a few times. This chain links TRBV20-1 with TRBJ2-2, with TRBD2 matching over 13 bases. The germline gives CDR1 DFQATT, CDR2 SNEGSKA (reference sequence). This CDR3 contains 15 residues. V lost 1 base and J lost 6; bases outside the gene matches: 2. CDR3 protein: CSARGTSGSAGELFF. CDR3 bases: TGCAGTGCTAGAGGGACTAGCGGGAGCGCCGGGGAGCTGTTTTTT.

The sample holds many counts of this clonotype. The chain recombines TRBV25-1 with TRBJ2-1; D remains ambiguous. This CDR3 spans 11 amino acids. V dropped 3 bases and J dropped 4 bases, with 1 base sitting between them. The germline gives CDR1 MGHDK, CDR2 SYGVNS. The CDR3 coding sequence is TGTGCCAGCAGTGATTACAATGAGCAGTTCTTC. It is translated as CASSDYNEQFF.

This clonotype was counted many times. V is TRBV5-1 and J is TRBJ2-3; TRBD1 aligns across 8 bases. Trimming at V came to 7 bases and at J to 2 bases, leaving 9 bases not matched to a gene. The CDR3 covers 15 residues. From germline, CDR1 is SGHRS and CDR2 YFSETQ. Here the CDR3 reads CASASGTGITDTQYF. The CDR3, as DNA: TGCGCCAGCGCCTCCGGGACAGGAATCACAGATACGCAGTATTTT.

The chain carries TRBV7-8 and TRBJ1-3; TRBD1 matches 9 bases. The CDR3 is 19 residues long. V lost 2 bases to trimming and J lost 1 base; unmatched junction nucleotides: 12. In germline, CDR1 is SGHVS, CDR2 FQNEAQ. The CDR3 is CASSLRDRALLRSGNTIYF. CDR3 coding DNA: TGTGCCAGCAGCTTACGGGACAGGGCCCTTTTGAGGTCTGGAAACACCATATATTTT.

This clonotype was seen ten or more times. The chain recombines TRBV9 with TRBJ2-1; D is possibly TRBD1 (5 bases). The CDR3 contains 13 residues. Germline V gene sequence: CDR1 SGDLS, CDR2 YYNGEE. Trimming took off 0 bases at V and 6 bases at J, with 7 bases between the two ends. CDR3 nucleotides: TGTGCCAGCAGCGTAGCAGGGTTCAATGAGCAGTTCTTC. Its protein product is CASSVAGFNEQFF.

The chain joins TRBV7-9 to TRBJ2-3; possibly TRBD1 for D (6 bases). CDR1 and CDR2 from the germline V gene are SEHNR and FQNEAQ (reference sequence). The CDR3 length is 15 residues. Deletions cut 5 bases from V and 7 bases from J, with 19 bases between. The CDR3 DNA reads as TGTGCCAGCAGCCCCACCACCGGACAGACAAATACGCAGTATTTT. This encodes CASSPTTGQTNTQYF.

This clonotype was counted at least ten times. The chain combines TRBV5-1 with TRBJ2-3, with TRBD2 identical over 11 bases. Trimming cost V 0 bases and J 3 bases; bases outside gene matches: 3. Germline lookup yields CDR1 SGHRS and CDR2 YFSETQ. This CDR3 has 16 amino acids. CDR3 coding DNA: TGCGCCAGCAGCTTGGTTCTAGCGGGGGGAACAGATACGCAGTATTTT. Encoded protein: CASSLVLAGGTDTQYF.

At least ten counts were recorded for this clonotype. The chain joins TRBV28 to TRBJ2-2; D is unresolved. Trimming took 3 bases from V and 6 from J, leaving 5 bases between them. CDR3 length: 12 amino acids. Germline CDR1 and CDR2: MDHEN and SYDVKM. CDR3 sequence (DNA): TGTGCCAGCAGTTTTTACTCCGGGGAGCTGTTTTTT. It is translated as CASSFYSGELFF.

This clonotype came up a few times. The chain couples TRBV4-3 to TRBJ2-2, with 9 positions matching TRBD2. V shed 3 bases and J 2 bases; nucleotides not matched to a gene: 10. The CDR3 is 18 amino acids. The V gene's germline CDR1 is LGHNA and CDR2 YSLEER. CDR3 in amino acids: CASSQGIAGAGNTGELFF. DNA of the CDR3: TGCGCCAGCAGCCAGGGAATAGCGGGAGCGGGAAACACCGGGGAGCTGTTTTTT.

The chain links TRBV19 to TRBJ1-2, with D tentatively TRBD1 (6 bases). Trimming pared 5 bases from V and 4 bases from J, leaving 11 bases between. This CDR3 is 13 amino acids long. Germline-derived CDR1 and CDR2 are LNHDA and SQIVND (reference sequence). The CDR3: CASSVGTFYGYTF. DNA of the CDR3: TGTGCCAGTAGTGTGGGGACATTCTATGGCTACACCTTC.

This clonotype occurred a few times. The gene calls are TRBV28 and TRBJ1-2, with D unclear. The V gene lost 3 bases and the J gene lost 6 bases, with 11 bases spanning the gap. CDR3 length: 13 residues. Germline CDR1 is MDHEN and CDR2 is SYDVKM. The CDR3 bases are TGTGCCAGCAGTTTTAAAGGTTTCGATGGCTACACCTTC. Translation: CASSFKGFDGYTF.

This clonotype was recorded a few times. The V call is TRBV15, the J call TRBJ2-7, with D hard to call. The length of the CDR3 is 15 residues. Germline CDR1 LNHNV, CDR2 YYDKDF (reference sequence). Trimming stripped 3 bases from V and 2 bases from J, with 14 bases between. The chain's CDR3 is CATSSTPVAAYEQYF. In DNA form, the CDR3 reads TGTGCCACCAGCAGCACTCCGGTCGCCGCCTACGAGCAGTACTTC.

The genes are TRBV20-1 and TRBJ2-1, with D unclear. The CDR3 spans 15 residues. Germline V gene lookup returns CDR1 DFQATT and CDR2 SNEGSKA (reference sequence). The V gene lost 4 bases and the J gene lost 0 bases, with 13 bases spanning the gap. The DNA of the CDR3 is TGCAGTGCTACTTCAGCAGAGAGCTCCTACAATGAGCAGTTCTTC. The encoded protein is CSATSAESSYNEQFF.

This clonotype was picked up a small number of times. The J gene is TRBJ2-3, the V gene TRBV3-1, with TRBD2 matching over 9 bases. V shed 4 bases, J shed 11 bases, and the junction held 19 bases outside the gene matches. The CDR3 runs to 17 residues. Germline V lookup: CDR1 LGHDT, CDR2 YNNKEL (reference sequence). CDR3 sequence reads: CASSRILAGRGVRKQYF. CDR3 in DNA: TGTGCCAGCAGCCGCATCCTAGCGGGGAGAGGGGTAAGAAAGCAGTATTTT.

This clonotype was counted at least ten times. J is TRBJ1-4 and V is TRBV2, with D unresolved. This CDR3 region has 15 residues. Trimming removed 6 bases at V and 0 bases at J, with 11 bases between. CDR1 SNHLY and CDR2 FYNNEI come from the germline V gene. The CDR3 bases are TGTGCCAGCAGGGTGGGGTCGGCAACTAATGAAAAACTGTTTTTT. Its protein product is CASRVGSATNEKLFF.

The gene calls are TRBV25-1 and TRBJ2-7; 9 positions match TRBD2. The V gene's germline CDR1 is MGHDK and CDR2 SYGVNS. The CDR3 contains 15 residues. The V and J ends lost 6 bases and 2 bases, in that order; junction bases with no gene match: 8. CDR3 in amino acids: CASRPVTSGAYEQYF. As DNA, the CDR3 is TGTGCCAGCAGGCCGGTGACTAGCGGAGCCTACGAGCAGTACTTC.

CDR3: CASSFGSGYEQYF. The CDR3 DNA is TGCGCCAGCAGCTTCGGCAGCGGCTACGAGCAGTACTTC. This chain uses TRBV5-1 with TRBJ2-7; D is perhaps TRBD2 (5 bases). The V gene lost 2 bases and the J gene lost 3 bases, with 9 bases spanning the gap. This CDR3 has 13 residues. The germline V gene encodes CDR1 SGHRS and CDR2 YFSETQ.

This clonotype was observed a handful of times. The genes are TRBV25-1 and TRBJ2-7; 10 nucleotides agree with TRBD1. With 1 base clipped from V and 4 bases from J, the junction kept 10 bases outside the gene matches. The CDR3 has 17 residues. Germline loops: CDR1 MGHDK, CDR2 SYGVNS. The CDR3 loop reads CASSESEGGQGRYEQYF. The CDR3 DNA follows: TGTGCCAGCAGTGAATCCGAAGGGGGACAGGGGAGGTACGAGCAGTACTTC.

Only a few counts were recorded for this clonotype. The CDR3 loop reads CATIRHVGQRITQYF. CDR3 nucleotide sequence: TGTGCCACCATCAGGCACGTGGGGCAGAGGATCACGCAGTATTTT. The chain links TRBV28 to TRBJ2-3, with D possibly TRBD1 on 5 matching bases. Looked up from germline, CDR1 is MDHEN and CDR2 is SYDVKM. CDR3 length: 15 residues. Trimming left V 10 bases short and J 9 bases short, with 26 bases between.

At least ten counts were recorded for this clonotype. The chain recombines TRBV28 with TRBJ2-3; a possible D gene is TRBD2 (5 bases). Per the germline V gene, CDR1 is MDHEN and CDR2 is SYDVKM. Trimming pared 3 bases from V and 0 bases from J, leaving 16 bases between. The CDR3 loop spans 17 amino acids. The CDR3 region is CASSFTVRAASTDTQYF. CDR3 DNA sequence: TGTGCCAGCAGTTTTACCGTCCGAGCGGCTAGCACAGATACGCAGTATTTT.